What follows are 13 T cell receptor beta chains derived from one specimen sequenced in a study of T cells in localized non-small cell lung cancer. The table came from immunoSEQ multiplex PCR; TCRdb's copy has only in-frame clones and leaves some out. The table includes around 25,000 clones, under 90% detected once. This material consisted of peripheral blood, taken before any cancer treatment. All receptors come from a man aged 40 to 70 with stage I squamous cell lung carcinoma.

The chain employs TRBV4-1 and TRBJ2-1, with 10 bases identical to TRBD2. The CDR3 is 17 residues long. After removal of 3 bases from V and 10 bases from J, the junction contained 15 bases not matched to a gene. Germline loops: CDR1 MGHRA, CDR2 YSYEKL. The CDR3 DNA reads as TGCGCCAGCAGCCATTCCTTAGCGGGGGGTAGAGGTGAGGAGCAGTTCTTC. This encodes CASSHSLAGGRGEEQFF.

The chain links TRBV18 to TRBJ1-2, with D possibly being TRBD1 (6 bases). CDR1 and CDR2 from the germline V gene are KGHSH and LQKENI. Trimming took off 5 bases at V and 6 bases at J, with 19 bases between the two ends. CDR3 length: 15 residues. The CDR3 is CASSGGRDTGNGYTF. The CDR3 DNA follows: TGTGCCAGCTCAGGGGGCCGGGACACAGGGAATGGCTACACCTTC.

Turning to this clone: The junction and the germline gene differ at one end; a read error may be behind it. The V call is TRBV29-1, the J call TRBJ1-1; possible D gene TRBD1, 5 bases. The CDR3 loop spans 13 amino acids. Germline V lookup: CDR1 SQVTM, CDR2 ANQGSEA. CDR3 nucleotides: TGCACCGTTCAGGGTGTCGGAGACACTGAAGCTTTCTTT. The encoded protein is CTVQGVGDTEAFF.

There are a few counts of this clone. The V call is TRBV10-3, the J call TRBJ2-1, with D perhaps being TRBD1 or TRBD2 (6 bases each). Between the trimmed V and J ends, which lost 0 bases and 9 bases, there was a span of 9 bases. There are 13 residues in the CDR3. Germline CDR1 is ENHRY and CDR2 is SYGVKD. The CDR3 nucleotides are TGTGCCATCAGTGAGTCCGGAGGGGGTGAGCAGTTCTTC. Translated: CAISESGGGEQFF.

This chain uses TRBV7-9 with TRBJ2-7, with a tentative D call TRBD2 (5 bases). CDR1 SEHNR and CDR2 FQNEAQ come from the germline V gene (reference sequence). The CDR3 spans 15 residues. V lost 3 bases to trimming and J lost 1 base, with 13 bases between them. The CDR3 spells CASSFSGVESYEQYF. The CDR3 nucleotides read TGTGCCAGCAGCTTTTCCGGGGTAGAATCCTACGAGCAGTACTTC.

J is TRBJ1-2 and V is TRBV4-3; D gene unclear. CDR3 size: 16 residues. Germline assignment: CDR1 LGHNA and CDR2 YSLEER. Trimming took 0 bases from V and 2 from J, leaving 13 bases between them. CDR3 loop: CASSQDRPGWNYGYTF. CDR3 DNA: TGCGCCAGCAGCCAAGATCGGCCAGGTTGGAACTATGGCTACACCTTC.

The chain links TRBV2 to TRBJ1-4; maybe TRBD1 (5 bases). The ends were cut back, 6 bases at V and 3 bases at J, with 8 bases in the middle. Germline-derived CDR1 and CDR2 are SNHLY and FYNNEI. The CDR3 sequence is 13 residues long. The CDR3: CASRRGSNEKLFF. The CDR3 nucleotides read TGTGCCAGCAGGCGGGGGTCTAATGAAAAACTGTTTTTT.

This chain uses TRBV4-2 with TRBJ1-5; D unclear. The CDR3 extends over 14 amino acids. V lost 2 bases to trimming and J lost 7 bases, with 12 bases between them. Per germline, CDR1 LGHNA and CDR2 YNFKEQ. The CDR3 sequence: CASSQSLSRQPQHF. The CDR3 DNA reads TGTGCCAGCAGCCAATCCCTCAGCAGGCAGCCCCAGCATTTT.

The table lists this clone with a count of one. The chain links TRBV7-7 to TRBJ2-5; 16 nucleotides agree with TRBD2. After removal of 5 bases from V and 5 bases from J, the junction contained 5 bases not matched to a gene. This CDR3 is built from 16 residues. Germline V lookup: CDR1 SSHAT, CDR2 FNYEAQ (reference sequence). The DNA of the CDR3 is TGTGCCAGCAGCCCACCGGGACTAGCGGGGGGGGAGACCCAGTACTTC. It is translated as CASSPPGLAGGETQYF. The full variable domain, rest sourced from reference TRBV7-7 and TRBJ2-5, is GAGVSQSPRYKVTKRGQDVTLRCDPISSHATLYWYQQALGQGPEFLTYFNYEAQPDKSGLPSDRFSAERPEGSISTLTIQRTEQRDSAMYRCASSPPGLAGGETQYFGPGTRLLVL.

The chain couples TRBV19 to TRBJ2-7; D tentatively fits TRBD1 or TRBD2 (5 bases each). Between the trimmed V and J ends, which lost 10 bases and 6 bases, there was a span of 19 bases. Germline assignment: CDR1 LNHDA and CDR2 SQIVND (reference sequence). The CDR3 runs 13 residues. CDR3 in amino acids: CATGLLQGGEQYF. DNA for the CDR3: TGTGCCACCGGACTGCTGCAGGGTGGCGAGCAGTACTTC.

The CDR3, as DNA: TGCGCCAGCAGCCTAAATGGGGCAGGCGCGGACTATGGCTACACCTTC. It yields the protein CASSLNGAGADYGYTF. The chain couples TRBV5-1 to TRBJ1-2, with a possible D match to TRBD1 (5 bases). The CDR3 consists of 16 residues. Trimming shortened V by 4 bases and J by 3 bases, and 19 bases separated the two germline ends. CDR1 is SGHRS and CDR2 is YFSETQ in the germline V gene.

The chain couples TRBV13 to TRBJ1-1; no clear D. CDR1 is PRHDT, CDR2 FYEKMQ, per germline (reference sequence). Between the trimmed V and J ends, which lost 2 bases and 2 bases, there was a span of 6 bases. The CDR3 runs to 13 residues. The CDR3 sequence: CASSLWGNTEAFF. The CDR3 region has the DNA TGTGCCAGCAGCTTATGGGGAAACACTGAAGCTTTCTTT.

The chain joins TRBV18 to TRBJ2-2; TRBD1 might be the D (5 bases). Germline CDR1 and CDR2: KGHSH and LQKENI. The CDR3 is 17 amino acids. V lost 3 bases and J lost 4, with 18 bases in between. CDR3 loop: CASSPESRAGRTGELFF. The CDR3 DNA reads TGTGCCAGCTCACCCGAATCAAGAGCAGGGCGCACCGGGGAGCTGTTTTTT.